A selection of T cell receptor beta chains follows, all from one sample in a study of cytomegalovirus exposure and HLA in healthy donors. Profiling relied on immunoSEQ multiplex PCR, and the TCRdb table lists in-frame clones only, not all of them. The data contain more than 250,000 clones, more than 80% of them seen just once; the ten biggest clones take up 0.7% to 0.85%. The sequenced sample consisted of PBMCs. The source of these receptors is a woman under 30 in good health and CMV-seronegative. CDR3s include the opening cysteine and the closing phenylalanine or tryptophan. The order of the fields is CDR3 protein, CDR3 DNA, D gene, V gene, CDR3 length, J gene, clone size. D genes are given only for firm matches. Not all rows give a size; the values are once, few, many and, for expanded clones, a class.

cdr3_aa: CASSYSQVSHEQYF
cdr3_nt: TGTGCCAGCAGTTACAGTCAGGTCTCCCACGAGCAGTACTTC
d_call: NA
v_call: TRBV6-5
cdr3_length: 14
j_call: TRBJ2-7
clone_size: NA

cdr3_aa: CASSRAGDPTGELFF
cdr3_nt: TGTGCCAGCAGCAGAGCGGGAGACCCCACCGGGGAGCTGTTTTTT
d_call: TRBD2
v_call: TRBV11-2
cdr3_length: 15
j_call: TRBJ2-2
clone_size: NA

cdr3_aa: CASSLVGEQFF
cdr3_nt: TGTGCCAGTAGTCTCGTCGGTGAGCAGTTCTTC
d_call: NA
v_call: TRBV19
cdr3_length: 11
j_call: TRBJ2-1
clone_size: NA

cdr3_aa: CASSQGVQPQHF
cdr3_nt: TGTGCCAGCAGCCAGGGGGTACAGCCCCAGCATTTT
d_call: TRBD1
v_call: TRBV7-9
cdr3_length: 12
j_call: TRBJ1-5
clone_size: once

cdr3_aa: CSATAGDTQYF
cdr3_nt: TGCAGTGCCACGGCGGGGGATACGCAGTATTTT
d_call: NA
v_call: TRBV20-1
cdr3_length: 11
j_call: TRBJ2-3
clone_size: NA

cdr3_aa: CASRGGSGSPAGELFF
cdr3_nt: TGTGCCAGCCGTGGCGGTAGCGGGAGTCCAGCCGGGGAGCTGTTTTTT
d_call: TRBD2
v_call: TRBV6-1
cdr3_length: 16
j_call: TRBJ2-2
clone_size: few

cdr3_aa: CASSPDTQFKAQHF
cdr3_nt: TGTGCCAGCAGCCCGGACACTCAATTCAAGGCCCAGCATTTT
d_call: NA
v_call: TRBV2
cdr3_length: 14
j_call: TRBJ1-5
clone_size: NA

cdr3_aa: CASKPGTSGSQGEQYF
cdr3_nt: TGTGCCAGCAAACCCGGGACTAGCGGGTCCCAGGGCGAGCAGTACTTC
d_call: TRBD2
v_call: TRBV27
cdr3_length: 16
j_call: TRBJ2-7
clone_size: NA

cdr3_aa: CASSQGASGPYEQYF
cdr3_nt: TGCGCCAGCAGCCAAGGGGCTAGCGGACCCTACGAGCAGTACTTC
d_call: TRBD2
v_call: TRBV4-3
cdr3_length: 15
j_call: TRBJ2-7
clone_size: NA

cdr3_aa: CASSPGQAYDGYTF
cdr3_nt: TGTGCCAGCAGTCCGGGACAGGCCTATGATGGCTACACCTTC
d_call: TRBD1
v_call: TRBV5-4
cdr3_length: 14
j_call: TRBJ1-2
clone_size: many

cdr3_aa: CASSSTGTSGYEQYF
cdr3_nt: TGTGCCAGCAGCTCAACCGGGACTAGCGGCTACGAGCAGTACTTC
d_call: TRBD2
v_call: TRBV5-6
cdr3_length: 15
j_call: TRBJ2-7
clone_size: NA

cdr3_aa: CASSFPGAGYGYTF
cdr3_nt: TGTGCCAGCAGCTTCCCAGGCGCTGGCTATGGCTACACCTTC
d_call: NA
v_call: TRBV7-9
cdr3_length: 14
j_call: TRBJ1-2
clone_size: NA

cdr3_aa: CASSVAMLGTRGYEQYF
cdr3_nt: TGTGCCAGCAGTGTGGCGATGCTGGGGACACGAGGCTACGAGCAGTACTTC
d_call: NA
v_call: TRBV2
cdr3_length: 17
j_call: TRBJ2-7
clone_size: NA

cdr3_aa: CASSVAVSGPGQYNEQFF
cdr3_nt: TGTGCCAGCAGCGTAGCGGTTTCGGGCCCGGGACAGTACAATGAGCAGTTCTTC
d_call: TRBD1
v_call: TRBV9
cdr3_length: 18
j_call: TRBJ2-1
clone_size: NA

cdr3_aa: CASSPTSGSPHEQFF
cdr3_nt: TGTGCCAGCAGCCCCACTAGCGGGAGCCCCCATGAGCAGTTCTTC
d_call: TRBD2
v_call: TRBV2
cdr3_length: 15
j_call: TRBJ2-1
clone_size: NA

cdr3_aa: CASSLSHNGGYEQYF
cdr3_nt: TGTGCCAGCAGCTTATCCCATAACGGGGGGTACGAGCAGTACTTC
d_call: TRBD2
v_call: TRBV7-2
cdr3_length: 15
j_call: TRBJ2-7
clone_size: NA

cdr3_aa: CASSADRGPSEQYF
cdr3_nt: TGTGCCAGCAGTGCTGACAGGGGGCCCTCCGAGCAGTACTTC
d_call: TRBD1
v_call: TRBV6-5
cdr3_length: 14
j_call: TRBJ2-7
clone_size: NA

cdr3_aa: CASNQDRSYEQYF
cdr3_nt: TGTGCCAGCAACCAGGACAGGTCCTACGAGCAGTACTTC
d_call: TRBD1
v_call: TRBV5-4
cdr3_length: 13
j_call: TRBJ2-7
clone_size: NA

cdr3_aa: CAISSPGQGVAGYTF
cdr3_nt: TGTGCCATCAGTTCCCCGGGACAGGGTGTAGCGGGCTACACCTTC
d_call: TRBD1
v_call: TRBV10-3
cdr3_length: 15
j_call: TRBJ1-2
clone_size: NA

cdr3_aa: CASSLESSYNEQFF
cdr3_nt: TGTGCCAGCAGCTTAGAGAGCTCCTACAATGAGCAGTTCTTC
d_call: NA
v_call: TRBV11-2
cdr3_length: 14
j_call: TRBJ2-1
clone_size: once

cdr3_aa: CASSQDRGEEKLFF
cdr3_nt: TGCGCCAGCAGCCAAGATCGGGGTGAAGAAAAACTGTTTTTT
d_call: NA
v_call: TRBV4-3
cdr3_length: 14
j_call: TRBJ1-4
clone_size: NA

cdr3_aa: CASTDSGTGGYEQYF
cdr3_nt: TGTGCCAGCACCGACTCCGGGACAGGGGGCTACGAGCAGTACTTC
d_call: TRBD1
v_call: TRBV25-1
cdr3_length: 15
j_call: TRBJ2-7
clone_size: NA

cdr3_aa: CASSLSGDYGYTF
cdr3_nt: TGTGCCAGCAGTCTGTCAGGGGACTATGGCTACACCTTC
d_call: NA
v_call: TRBV6-1
cdr3_length: 13
j_call: TRBJ1-2
clone_size: few

cdr3_aa: CASSVGPRTSGNTIYF
cdr3_nt: TGTGCCAGCAGCGTAGGGCCCCGGACTTCTGGAAACACCATATATTTT
d_call: NA
v_call: TRBV9
cdr3_length: 16
j_call: TRBJ1-3
clone_size: NA

cdr3_aa: CASSQDLSGYGYTF
cdr3_nt: TGCGCCAGCAGCCAAGATTTGTCAGGTTATGGCTACACCTTC
d_call: NA
v_call: TRBV4-3
cdr3_length: 14
j_call: TRBJ1-2
clone_size: once

cdr3_aa: CASSQGLAVGASGRTDTQYF
cdr3_nt: TGCGCCAGCAGCCAAGGTTTGGCCGTTGGGGCTAGCGGGAGGACCGATACGCAGTATTTT
d_call: TRBD2
v_call: TRBV4-3
cdr3_length: 20
j_call: TRBJ2-3
clone_size: many

cdr3_aa: CAISGTSGINTGELFF
cdr3_nt: TGTGCCATCAGCGGGACTAGCGGGATTAACACCGGGGAGCTGTTTTTT
d_call: TRBD2
v_call: TRBV10-3
cdr3_length: 16
j_call: TRBJ2-2
clone_size: NA

cdr3_aa: CASSQDSGTNNEQFF
cdr3_nt: TGCGCCAGCAGCCAAGACAGCGGGACCAACAATGAGCAGTTCTTC
d_call: TRBD2
v_call: TRBV4-1
cdr3_length: 15
j_call: TRBJ2-1
clone_size: NA

cdr3_aa: CASSPGVSNTEAFF
cdr3_nt: TGCGCCAGCAGCCCCGGGGTCTCGAACACTGAAGCTTTCTTT
d_call: NA
v_call: TRBV5-1
cdr3_length: 14
j_call: TRBJ1-1
clone_size: NA

cdr3_aa: CASRNSRNTEAFF
cdr3_nt: TGTGCCAGCAGGAACAGCAGGAACACTGAAGCTTTCTTT
d_call: NA
v_call: TRBV6-4
cdr3_length: 13
j_call: TRBJ1-1
clone_size: NA

cdr3_aa: CASSITPLGSYEQYF
cdr3_nt: TGTGCCAGTAGTATTACACCGCTAGGCTCCTACGAGCAGTACTTC
d_call: NA
v_call: TRBV19
cdr3_length: 15
j_call: TRBJ2-7
clone_size: NA

cdr3_aa: CASSYTSGGTGELFF
cdr3_nt: TGTGCCAGCAGCTACACTAGCGGAGGGACCGGGGAGCTGTTTTTT
d_call: TRBD2
v_call: TRBV7-3
cdr3_length: 15
j_call: TRBJ2-2
clone_size: NA

cdr3_aa: CASSSGGYTF
cdr3_nt: TGTGCCAGCAGCTCCGGGGGCTACACCTTC
d_call: NA
v_call: TRBV7-9
cdr3_length: 10
j_call: TRBJ1-2
clone_size: NA

cdr3_aa: CASGAGASGNYGYTF
cdr3_nt: TGCGCCAGCGGAGCGGGCGCCTCAGGGAACTATGGCTACACCTTC
d_call: NA
v_call: TRBV5-1
cdr3_length: 15
j_call: TRBJ1-2
clone_size: NA

cdr3_aa: CASSLPWGSGRAKDTQYF
cdr3_nt: TGTGCCAGCAGCCTCCCGTGGGGTAGCGGGAGGGCAAAAGATACGCAGTATTTT
d_call: TRBD2
v_call: TRBV7-6
cdr3_length: 18
j_call: TRBJ2-3
clone_size: NA

cdr3_aa: CASSLDLAGLGYGYTF
cdr3_nt: TGTGCCAGCAGCTTAGATCTTGCAGGGCTCGGCTATGGCTACACCTTC
d_call: NA
v_call: TRBV11-3
cdr3_length: 16
j_call: TRBJ1-2
clone_size: NA

cdr3_aa: CASSGQVGQGKTGANVLTF
cdr3_nt: TGCGCCAGCAGCGGCCAGGTCGGGCAGGGGAAAACCGGGGCCAACGTCCTGACTTTC
d_call: NA
v_call: TRBV5-1
cdr3_length: 19
j_call: TRBJ2-6
clone_size: NA

cdr3_aa: CASSLPPGLAGESRYNEQFF
cdr3_nt: TGTGCCAGCAGTTTACCTCCGGGACTAGCGGGAGAAAGTCGCTACAATGAGCAGTTCTTC
d_call: TRBD2
v_call: TRBV27
cdr3_length: 20
j_call: TRBJ2-1
clone_size: NA

cdr3_aa: CSAEGAGAAFF
cdr3_nt: TGCAGTGCTGAGGGGGCCGGAGCTGCTTTCTTT
d_call: TRBD1
v_call: TRBV20-1
cdr3_length: 11
j_call: TRBJ1-1
clone_size: NA

cdr3_aa: CASSELTEQFF
cdr3_nt: TGTGCCAGCAGTGAACTAACTGAGCAGTTCTTC
d_call: NA
v_call: TRBV2
cdr3_length: 11
j_call: TRBJ2-1
clone_size: NA

cdr3_aa: CASSQGRPRGSEQYF
cdr3_nt: TGTGCCAGCTCCCAGGGCCGCCCTCGGGGGAGCGAGCAGTACTTC
d_call: NA
v_call: TRBV18
cdr3_length: 15
j_call: TRBJ2-7
clone_size: NA

cdr3_aa: CASSEALGTPNTEAFF
cdr3_nt: TGTGCCAGCAGTGAAGCGCTAGGGACACCAAACACTGAAGCTTTCTTT
d_call: NA
v_call: TRBV2
cdr3_length: 16
j_call: TRBJ1-1
clone_size: NA

cdr3_aa: CSVAQVSGANVLTF
cdr3_nt: TGCAGCGTTGCGCAGGTCTCTGGGGCCAACGTCCTGACTTTC
d_call: NA
v_call: TRBV29-1
cdr3_length: 14
j_call: TRBJ2-6
clone_size: NA

cdr3_aa: CASSMVQGAGGEQYF
cdr3_nt: TGTGCCAGTAGTATGGTCCAGGGGGCAGGTGGGGAGCAGTACTTC
d_call: TRBD1
v_call: TRBV19
cdr3_length: 15
j_call: TRBJ2-7
clone_size: NA

cdr3_aa: CASSEGGGSITEAFF
cdr3_nt: TGTGCCAGCAGTGAAGGAGGCGGGAGTATCACTGAAGCTTTCTTT
d_call: NA
v_call: TRBV25-1
cdr3_length: 15
j_call: TRBJ1-1
clone_size: once

cdr3_aa: CASSFERVILGDTQYF
cdr3_nt: TGTGCCAGCAGCTTCGAGAGGGTAATCTTGGGAGATACGCAGTATTTT
d_call: NA
v_call: TRBV5-6
cdr3_length: 16
j_call: TRBJ2-3
clone_size: NA

cdr3_aa: CASSPDRDYNEQFF
cdr3_nt: TGTGCCAGCAGCCCTGACAGGGATTACAATGAGCAGTTCTTC
d_call: TRBD1
v_call: TRBV7-9
cdr3_length: 14
j_call: TRBJ2-1
clone_size: NA

cdr3_aa: CASSQDRGQGPGYEQYF
cdr3_nt: TGCGCCAGCAGCCAAGATAGGGGACAGGGGCCAGGCTACGAGCAGTACTTC
d_call: TRBD1
v_call: TRBV4-3
cdr3_length: 17
j_call: TRBJ2-7
clone_size: once